This T cell receptor (beta chain) appears in the sequencing data of a study of tissue T cells after allogeneic stem cell transplantation. As for the study in general: Pathologist review favored tissue samples showing histologically apparent lymphocytes. Study results and limitations: Some tissue clones might be persisting host cells; their alloreactivity or antigen specificity was not determined. Anatomically similar tissues had similar TCR repertoires within each patient.

With 1 base clipped from V and 3 bases from J, the junction kept 4 bases outside the gene matches. This CDR3 is built from 15 residues. In germline, CDR1 is MNHNY, CDR2 SVGAGI (reference sequence). Notes on this clone: The antigen is undetermined.

Non-transplant comparator patients with other cancers had at least five gastrointestinal samples and no known gastrointestinal disease. Measured with immunoSEQ multiplex PCR; TCRdb has only the in-frame clones, and not every one. Of roughly 25,000 clones listed, about 70% were seen once; the top ten hold 6% to 8.5%. The sample here was tissue from the ileum, taken at autopsy. The receptor was derived from a female donor over 55 with lung cancer. V and J are TRBV6-6 and TRBJ2-7, with 9 bases aligning to TRBD1. CDR3 region: CASSYFPDRGYEQYF. In DNA, the CDR3 is TGTGCCAGCAGTTACTTCCCGGACAGGGGCTACGAGCAGTACTTC.